Presented here are 2 T cell receptor beta chains from one specimen sequenced in a study of lymphopenia after photon versus proton radiotherapy. The assay was immunoSEQ multiplex PCR, and TCRdb's table has in-frame clones only and misses some. The sample has 20,000 to 30,000 clones; under 95% are singletons. The sample in question was peripheral blood, obtained from a patient treated with photon-based radiotherapy. Receptors were obtained from a woman aged 45-60 years with cholangiocarcinoma.

This chain uses TRBV11-3 with TRBJ2-3, with no clear D. Germline values: CDR1 SGHNT, CDR2 YENEEA. V lost 5 bases and J lost 5, with 11 bases in between. The CDR3 covers 13 residues. CDR3 DNA: TGTGCCAGCAGCCCCCGGCCGGTAGATACGCAGTATTTT. Protein: CASSPRPVDTQYF.

The chain is built from TRBV5-4 and TRBJ2-3, with 11 bases lining up with TRBD2. The CDR3 loop spans 19 amino acids. Germline lookup yields CDR1 SGHNT and CDR2 YYREEE (reference sequence). V lost 4 bases to trimming and J lost 5 bases; unmatched junction nucleotides: 18. CDR3 region: CASSPPAIGSGGAGDTQYF. CDR3 nucleotide sequence: TGTGCCAGCAGCCCCCCGGCGATAGGTAGCGGGGGGGCGGGAGATACGCAGTATTTT.